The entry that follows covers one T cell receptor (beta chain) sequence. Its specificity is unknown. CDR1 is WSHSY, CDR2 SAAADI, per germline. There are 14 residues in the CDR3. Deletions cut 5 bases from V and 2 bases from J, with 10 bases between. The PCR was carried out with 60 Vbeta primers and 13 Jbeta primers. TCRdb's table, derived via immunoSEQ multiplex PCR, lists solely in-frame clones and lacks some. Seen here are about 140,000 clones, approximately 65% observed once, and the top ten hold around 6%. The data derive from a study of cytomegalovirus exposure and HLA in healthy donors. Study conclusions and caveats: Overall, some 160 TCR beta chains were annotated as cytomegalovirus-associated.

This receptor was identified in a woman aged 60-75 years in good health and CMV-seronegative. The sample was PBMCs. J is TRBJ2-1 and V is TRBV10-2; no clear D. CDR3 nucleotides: TGCGCCAGCAGTTCAATTTCCACCTACAATGAGCAGTTCTTC. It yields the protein CASSSISTYNEQFF.